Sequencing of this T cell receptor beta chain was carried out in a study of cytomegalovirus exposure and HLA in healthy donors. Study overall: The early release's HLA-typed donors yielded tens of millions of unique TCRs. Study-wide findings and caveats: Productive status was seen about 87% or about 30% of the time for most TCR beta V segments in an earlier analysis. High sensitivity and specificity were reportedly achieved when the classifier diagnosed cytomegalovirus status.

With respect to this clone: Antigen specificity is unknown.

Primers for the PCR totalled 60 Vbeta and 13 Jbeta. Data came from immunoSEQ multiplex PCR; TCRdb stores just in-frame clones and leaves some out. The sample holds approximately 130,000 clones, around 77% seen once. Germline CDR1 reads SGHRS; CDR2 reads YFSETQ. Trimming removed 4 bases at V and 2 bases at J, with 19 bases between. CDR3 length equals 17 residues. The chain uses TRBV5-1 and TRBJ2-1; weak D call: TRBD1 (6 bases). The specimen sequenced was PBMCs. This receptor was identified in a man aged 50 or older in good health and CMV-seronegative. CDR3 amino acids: CASSLYGSGQPYNEQFF. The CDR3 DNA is TGCGCCAGCAGCCTTTACGGCTCCGGACAGCCCTACAATGAGCAGTTCTTC.